This T cell receptor (beta chain) is drawn from a study of blood T cells in healthy people across ages (dated by TCRdb to between 2015 and 2016). About the investigation overall: In model experiments, template switching captured roughly one uniquely barcoded TCR beta cDNA molecule for every two T cells. To track age-related changes in TCR beta repertoire diversity, the study relied on deep sequencing normalized with unique cDNA molecular identifiers. The donors were split into four age groups: young (average about 15 years), middle-aged (roughly 39), aged (approximately 60) and long-lived (roughly 88). For two donors (one aged 18 to 30 and one aged 80 or older), the study analyzed two additional independent replicas of 1 million unique cDNA reads from the same blood draw. General study outcomes and caveats: Observed TCR beta diversity correlated strongly with the percentage of naive T cells measured by flow cytometry. Because donor CMV infection status was unknown, age-related changes in expanded clonotypes were potentially confounded. The long-lived group showed more naive CD4+ T cells, fewer expanded clones and increased TCR diversity than the aged group, suggesting age selection. Because profiling used bulk unsorted PBMCs, naive and antigen-experienced compartments could not be compared conclusively. Total diversity estimates from one million sequenced T cells were considered lower bounds and underestimates. As age increased, observed TCR beta diversity per million T cells dropped in a roughly linear way, and a significant reduction was already evident by age 40.

From the germline V gene, CDR1 is SGDLS and CDR2 is YYNGEE. V and J are trimmed by 3 bases and 3 bases, and the gene matches miss 4 bases of the junction. Counted from cysteine to phenylalanine, this CDR3 has 14 amino acids. Of the read, only the CDR3 DNA is kept; its 42 bases are in frame from base 1. The method was 5' RACE. Sequencing used an Illumina HiSeq 2500. A second PCR of about 6 to 11 cycles was run with a J-beta primer mix and a sample-barcoded 5' primer. A unique molecular identifier was introduced onto each TCR beta cDNA molecule by a template-switch 5' adaptor carrying 12 random nucleotides. At least 2.5 million CDR3-containing paired-end reads were obtained from each sample. The Mint cDNA synthesis kit, primed by a TRBC-specific oligonucleotide, was used to synthesize first-strand cDNA from all RNA. Following uracil-DNA glycosylase treatment, all cDNA underwent a first 18-cycle PCR with the universal primers M1SS and BC2_uni_R. The authors' pipeline ran thus. For normalization, 1 million high-quality reads were randomly selected from each sample, with every read carrying a distinct molecular identifier. Instead of being binned into consensus sequences, reads that shared molecular identifiers were thrown out. MiTCR, set to a Q25 quality threshold and the strictest error-elimination algorithm, was used for CDR3 identification, clonotype clustering and error correction. A nonparametric unseen species model using Euler transformation provided a lower-bound estimate of total TCR beta diversity. The public sequencing data were trimmed at Q25 with fastp and processed into clonotypes with MiXCR by TCRdb, which kept only in-frame beta chains. All rows with the same CDR3 protein become a single entry with the most common DNA and genes. What appears here as the V and J calls and clone size reflects TCRdb's work, not the paper's. The sample table lists 600,000 to 850,000 distinct CDR3 sequences, roughly 25% of them with a count of one. Of the sample, more than 7.5% falls within the top ten clones.

The roughly 39 donors, aged roughly 6 to 95 years, were systemically healthy Caucasian individuals from Russia. Each donor gave roughly 11 milliliters of peripheral blood, drawn into EDTA-treated Vacutainer tubes. PBMCs were isolated by Ficoll-Paque density-gradient centrifugation, with at least 6 million obtained per sample. Trizol reagent was used to extract total RNA from the PBMCs, yielding at least 6 micrograms per sample. For every donor, an aliquot of PBMCs went through flow cytometry to measure the percentages of naive CD45RAhigh/CD27high T cells. As for this clonotype: What this receptor recognizes is not known. The input lacks base qualities; no much larger clone sits a single base away.

This sample also belongs to another study, concerning T cells of mothers and their children. Looking at the second paper: Nine systemically healthy Caucasian individuals served as donors, namely three mothers together with their six children. cDNA synthesis used all of the extracted RNA, with approximately 1.4 ug of RNA in each 15 ul reaction. In the second PCR, sample barcodes and 2-4 random nucleotides were introduced via the M1S primer. More than 9 million TCR beta CDR3 reads were obtained from each mother, and some 3.2 million reads were obtained from each child. Thymic selection similarly shapes TCR recombination output in related and unrelated pairs, with minor effect from inherited differences. Normalized repertoire overlap was always found to be slightly, but never significantly, higher in related mother-child pairs than in unrelated mother-child pairs. With a sensitivity of about 100 clones per million clonotypes, no persistent microchimeric T cell clones were detected. The study used deep NGS to compare TCR beta repertoires of mothers and children, seeking features distinguishing related mother-child pairs from unrelated individuals. On average, the children were approximately 11 +/- 4 years old, while the mothers were approximately 40 +/- 4 years old. Libraries were sequenced on Illumina HiSeq 2000 with 100+100 nt paired-end reads after adapter ligation with NEBNext reagents. To prevent cross-contamination, the mother and child libraries were prepared a month apart and were sequenced in separate runs. For each donor, between roughly 500,000 and 2,200,000 distinct TCR beta clonotypes were identified. Naive TCR beta clonotypes were estimated from low-frequency clonotypes matched to each donor's FACS-determined naive share, without sorting.

The sequence is built from TRBV9 and TRBJ2-5, and TRBD2 aligns with 8 junction nucleotides. The TCR comes from a boy between 10 and 17 years old in good health. The specimen sequenced was blood. Read as DNA, the sequence is TGTGCCAGCAGCGCGGGACTAGTAGAAGAGACCCAGTACTTC. This gives the protein CASSAGLVEETQYF.